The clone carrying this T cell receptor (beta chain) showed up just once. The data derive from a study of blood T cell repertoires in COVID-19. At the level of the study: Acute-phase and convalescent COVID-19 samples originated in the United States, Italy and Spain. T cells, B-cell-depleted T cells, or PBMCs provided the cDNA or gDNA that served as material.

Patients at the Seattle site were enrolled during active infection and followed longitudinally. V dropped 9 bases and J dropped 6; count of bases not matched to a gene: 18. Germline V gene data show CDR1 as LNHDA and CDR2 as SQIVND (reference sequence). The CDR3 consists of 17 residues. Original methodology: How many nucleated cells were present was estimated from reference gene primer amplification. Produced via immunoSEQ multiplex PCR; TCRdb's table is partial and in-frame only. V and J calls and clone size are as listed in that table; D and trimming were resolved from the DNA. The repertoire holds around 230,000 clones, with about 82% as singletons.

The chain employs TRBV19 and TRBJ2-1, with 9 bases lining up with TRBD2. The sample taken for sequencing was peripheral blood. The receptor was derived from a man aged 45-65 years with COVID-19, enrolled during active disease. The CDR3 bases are TGTGCCAGCTCAACCCCCTCGGGGCGGGGGGGTGTCAATGAGCAGTTCTTC. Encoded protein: CASSTPSGRGGVNEQFF.